The 20 T cell receptor beta chains presented below share a single source sample, sequenced in a study of blood T cells in healthy people across ages. Primers used in a second PCR of about 7 to 12 cycles were a sample-barcoded 5' primer and a J-beta primer mix. TCRdb processed the 5' RACE reads anew with MiXCR; each CDR3 protein has one entry. The sample holds 630,000 or so distinct CDR3 sequences, less than 35% seen once. The sequenced sample consisted of blood. The receptors stem from a woman of 80 years or more in good health.

This clonotype was seen repeatedly, ten times or more. The genes are TRBV20-1 and TRBJ1-5, with D possibly being TRBD1 (5 bases). This CDR3 has 16 residues. The germline CDR1 and CDR2 sequences are DFQATT and SNEGSKA (reference sequence). Deletions cut 7 bases from V and 0 bases from J, with 19 bases between. Here the CDR3 DNA reads TGCAGTGTAAGAGCCGAATCAGGGTATAGCAATCAGCCCCAGCATTTT. Translated: CSVRAESGYSNQPQHF.

This clonotype was counted at least ten times. J is TRBJ1-2 and V is TRBV19; tentative D call: TRBD1 (6 bases). V gave up 4 bases and J gave up 2 bases, with 11 bases separating them. This CDR3 contains 14 residues. Germline V lookup: CDR1 LNHDA, CDR2 SQIVND (reference sequence). This chain's CDR3 is CASSSQQGNYGYTF. Written as DNA, the CDR3 is TGTGCCAGTAGTAGTCAACAGGGAAACTATGGCTACACCTTC.

This clonotype was seen repeatedly, ten times or more. The chain combines TRBV6-5 with TRBJ1-4; D is undetermined. The CDR3 runs to 13 residues. Looked up from germline, CDR1 is MNHEY and CDR2 is SVGAGI. Trimming pared 6 bases from V and 3 bases from J, leaving 8 bases between. In nucleotides, the CDR3 is TGTGCCAGCAGGACCGGGTCTAATGAAAAACTGTTTTTT. Translation: CASRTGSNEKLFF.

In its sample, this clonotype was seen many times. This chain uses TRBV7-2 with TRBJ2-5; TRBD2 matches at 8 bases. The CDR3 totals 14 residues. In germline, CDR1 is SGHTA, CDR2 FQGNSA. V was pared by 0 bases and J by 5 bases, with 2 bases of the junction left unmatched. Here the CDR3 reads CASSLARGAETQYF. The CDR3 nucleotides are TGTGCCAGCAGCTTAGCGCGGGGGGCGGAGACCCAGTACTTC.

Points on this clonotype: This may stem from a read error, because a much larger clone lies one nucleotide away. This chain connects TRBV6-6 to TRBJ2-1, with 9 bases that match TRBD2. From germline, CDR1 is MNHNY and CDR2 SVGAGI (reference sequence). V was clipped by 4 bases and J by 6 bases; unmatched bases: 10. This CDR3 spans 16 amino acids. This CDR3 is CASSWQTGGGANEQFF. The CDR3, as DNA: TGTGCCAGCAGTTGGCAGACTGGCGGGGGGGCCAATGAGCAGTTCTTC.

About this clonotype itself: A much larger clone differs from this one at a single base, so this may be a read error. This chain links TRBV9 with TRBJ2-7; 8 bases align to TRBD2. V lost 5 bases and J lost 7; bases outside the gene matches: 8. This CDR3 spans 13 amino acids. Germline CDR1 and CDR2: SGDLS and YYNGEE. Here the CDR3 DNA reads TGTGCCAGCAGGGGCGGGGGGCAGGATGAGCAGTACTTC. Protein sequence: CASRGGGQDEQYF.

The chain has TRBV18 and TRBJ2-5; the D gene is possibly TRBD2 (6 bases). The CDR3 has 15 amino acids. Germline CDR1 is KGHSH and CDR2 is LQKENI. V gave up 0 bases and J gave up 12 bases, with 20 bases separating them. The CDR3 coding sequence is TGTGCCAGCTCACCACCAGGTTATATCGGGGAGGCCAAGTACTTC. Residues: CASSPPGYIGEAKYF.

The rearrangement links TRBV20-1 to TRBJ1-5, with a weak D call TRBD1 (6 bases). V was trimmed by 0 bases and J by 2 bases, leaving 11 bases between them. Germline-derived CDR1 and CDR2 are DFQATT and SNEGSKA (reference sequence). There are 15 residues in the CDR3. The CDR3 spells CSARDLRGGNQPQHF. The CDR3 region has the DNA TGCAGTGCTAGAGATCTCAGGGGCGGCAATCAGCCCCAGCATTTT.

In its sample, this clonotype was seen many times. J is TRBJ2-5 and V is TRBV5-1, with D unclear. Germline CDR1 is SGHRS and CDR2 is YFSETQ. The CDR3 sequence is 15 residues long. Trimming left V 3 bases short and J 0 bases short, with 12 bases between. The CDR3 loop is CASSSASEYQETQYF. As DNA, the CDR3 is TGCGCCAGCAGCTCGGCCTCAGAGTACCAAGAGACCCAGTACTTC.

The chain combines TRBV5-1 with TRBJ1-1; D possibly corresponds to TRBD1 (5 bases). Trimming took off 4 bases at V and 6 bases at J, with 13 bases between the two ends. The CDR3 consists of 13 residues. The germline gives CDR1 SGHRS, CDR2 YFSETQ. The CDR3 loop reads CASSGRSGPEAFF. The CDR3 nucleotides read TGCGCCAGCAGCGGACGGTCAGGGCCTGAAGCTTTCTTT. Full variable domain (remainder filled in from reference TRBV5-1 and TRBJ1-1): KAGVTQTPRYLIKTRGQQVTLSCSPISGHRSVSWYQQTPGQGLQFLFEYFSETQRNKGNFPGRFSGRQFSNSRSEMNVSTLELGDSALYLCASSGRSGPEAFFGQGTRLTVV.

A word on this clonotype: With a much larger clone just one base away, this may be a read error. The V gene is TRBV7-2, the J gene TRBJ2-5; D assignment may be TRBD1 or TRBD2 (6 bases each). The CDR3 has 16 residues. In germline, CDR1 is SGHTA, CDR2 FQGNSA. V was pared by 5 bases and J by 7 bases, with 23 bases between. The CDR3 region is CASSPLVDGGRGTQYF. CDR3 DNA sequence: TGTGCCAGCAGCCCGTTAGTCGACGGGGGCCGGGGGACCCAGTACTTC.

As to this clonotype: The germline gene is not matched at one end of the junction; a read error may be the cause. The CDR3 bases are TGTGCCAGCAGTCGGGACAGGGGAACGAATCGGCCCCAGCATTTT. It codes for CASSRDRGTNRPQHF. V and J are TRBV6-1 and TRBJ1-5, with 10 bases identical to TRBD1. The CDR3 extends over 15 amino acids. Germline CDR1 and CDR2: MNHNS and SASEGT.

In its sample, this clonotype was seen many times. This chain links TRBV11-2 with TRBJ2-1; unclear D gene. The ends were cut back, 7 bases at V and 6 bases at J, with 13 bases in the middle. The length of the CDR3 is 13 residues. Germline CDR1 SGHAT, CDR2 FQNNGV. The CDR3 reads CASKKTAANEQFF. Written as DNA, the CDR3 is TGTGCCAGCAAGAAGACGGCGGCCAATGAGCAGTTCTTC.

On this clonotype: A much larger clone differs from this one at a single base, so this may be a read error. The chain joins TRBV30 to TRBJ2-1; D is undetermined. Trimming cost V 2 bases and J 13 bases, with 12 bases left between them. CDR1 GTSNPN and CDR2 SVGIG come from the germline V gene (reference sequence). The CDR3 extends over 11 amino acids. The CDR3 coding sequence is TGTGCCTGGAGTCCAGAAGAGACCCAGTTCTTC. Translating it yields CAWSPEETQFF.

In DNA form, the CDR3 reads TGTGCCAGCAGCCAAGGGATCTCCGGGGCCTATGGCTACACCTTC. Translating gives CASSQGISGAYGYTF. The V and J genes are TRBV3-1 and TRBJ1-2, with a possible D match to TRBD1 (5 bases). The CDR3 consists of 15 residues. V lost 1 base, J lost 4 bases, and 13 bases lay in between. Germline CDR1 LGHDT, CDR2 YNNKEL (reference sequence).

This clonotype was seen many times. The chain recombines TRBV7-3 with TRBJ1-2; tentatively, D is TRBD1 (5 bases). CDR3 length: 14 amino acids. V was clipped by 3 bases and J by 2 bases, with 10 bases between them. Germline values: CDR1 SGHTA, CDR2 FQGTGA. The CDR3 here is CASSFGEGNYGYTF. The CDR3 DNA sequence: TGTGCCAGCAGCTTTGGGGAGGGGAACTATGGCTACACCTTC. Using reference TRBV7-3 and TRBJ1-2 for the parts outside the CDR3, the full variable domain is GAGVSQTPSNKVTEKGKYVELRCDPISGHTALYWYRQSLGQGPEFLIYFQGTGAADDSGLPNDRFFAVRPEGSVSTLKIQRTERGDSAVYLCASSFGEGNYGYTFGSGTRLTVV.

Worth noting for this clonotype: A much larger clone lies a single base off, so this may be a read error. This chain uses TRBV6-2 or TRBV6-3 with TRBJ2-7; TRBD2 aligns across 9 bases. The last part of the DNA fits TRBJ2-5 better; the J call may be wrong. The germline V gene has CDR1 MNHEY and CDR2 SVGEGT. There are 15 residues in the CDR3. The CDR3 sequence: CASRTSGGHQGTQYF. The CDR3 DNA follows: TGTGCCAGCAGAACCAGCGGGGGGCACCAAGGGACCCAGTACTTC.

The chain combines TRBV20-1 with TRBJ2-1, with TRBD2 matching over 14 bases. Looked up from germline, CDR1 is DFQATT and CDR2 is SNEGSKA (reference sequence). The ends lost 3 bases at V and 4 bases at J; junction bases unmatched: 8. The CDR3 runs 17 residues. This CDR3 is CSARLPGLAGEYNEQFF. CDR3 in DNA: TGCAGTGCTAGGCTTCCGGGACTAGCGGGAGAGTACAATGAGCAGTTCTTC.

The chain couples TRBV30 to TRBJ2-1, with 9 bases that match TRBD2. Germline loops: CDR1 GTSNPN, CDR2 SVGIG (reference sequence). With V trimmed by 1 base and J by 8 bases, 9 bases remained unmatched. CDR3 size: 15 residues. The CDR3 DNA is TGTGCCTGGAGTGAGTCGAGCGGGAGGATCCATGAGCAGTTCTTC. Translating it yields CAWSESSGRIHEQFF.

The J gene is TRBJ2-4, the V gene TRBV12-3 or TRBV12-4; D is unresolved. The end of the DNA is better explained by TRBJ2-5, so the J call may be wrong. This CDR3 contains 13 residues. For the CDR3, the DNA is TGTGCCAGCAGCCCCCCGGGCCAAGAGACCCAGTACTTC. This encodes CASSPPGQETQYF.